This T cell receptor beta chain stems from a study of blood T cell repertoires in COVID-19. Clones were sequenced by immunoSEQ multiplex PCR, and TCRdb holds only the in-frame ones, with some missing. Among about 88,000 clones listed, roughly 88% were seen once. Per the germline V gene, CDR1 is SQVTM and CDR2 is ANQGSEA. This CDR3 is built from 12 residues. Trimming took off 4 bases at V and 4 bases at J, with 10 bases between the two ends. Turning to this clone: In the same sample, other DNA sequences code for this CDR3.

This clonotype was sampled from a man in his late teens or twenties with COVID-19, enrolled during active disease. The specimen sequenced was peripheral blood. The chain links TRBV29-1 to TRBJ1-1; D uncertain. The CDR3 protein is CSVGREGTEAFF. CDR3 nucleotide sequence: TGCAGCGTTGGACGGGAAGGCACTGAAGCTTTCTTT.